The 18 T cell receptor beta chains in this list originate from one sample, sequenced in a study of neurological immune-mediated disorders. A single record per CDR3 protein comes from TCRdb applying MiXCR to the 5' RACE reads. The sample carries 50,000 to 70,000 distinct CDR3 sequences, about 3.4% recorded once. Sequencing was carried out using PBMCs. Receptors originate from a middle-aged man with multiple sclerosis.

At least ten counts were recorded for this clonotype. The chain couples TRBV4-1 to TRBJ1-2; D might be TRBD1 (6 bases). V was trimmed by 0 bases and J by 5 bases, leaving 16 bases between them. Germline-derived CDR1 and CDR2 are MGHRA and YSYEKL. There are 16 residues in the CDR3. The CDR3 loop reads CASSQDLAGEYYGYTF. CDR3 coding DNA: TGCGCCAGCAGCCAAGATCTGGCAGGGGAGTATTATGGCTACACCTTC.

Only a few counts were recorded for this clonotype. This may be a read error: a much more frequent sequence differs by one nucleotide. This rearrangement joins TRBV10-3 to TRBJ2-1; D possibly corresponds to TRBD2 (6 bases). Germline lookup yields CDR1 ENHRY and CDR2 SYGVKD. The CDR3 length is 19 residues. V lost 0 bases and J 8 bases, leaving 26 bases between the germline ends. DNA for the CDR3: TGTGCCATCAGTGAGTCGATGGCTGGCGGGATCACCTGGGGCGATGAGCAGTTCTTC. Its translation is CAISESMAGGITWGDEQFF.

This clonotype showed up many times. The chain combines TRBV15 with TRBJ2-3; D is undetermined. V shed 4 bases and J shed 5 bases, with 13 bases lying between them. This CDR3 comprises 14 residues. The germline V gene encodes CDR1 LNHNV and CDR2 YYDKDF (reference sequence). The CDR3 region has the DNA TGTGCCACCAGCAAGGCCGGTTTGGGAGATACGCAGTATTTT. Translation: CATSKAGLGDTQYF.

This clonotype came up many times. V and J are TRBV7-2 and TRBJ2-6; 8 bases fit TRBD1. CDR3 length: 15 residues. V lost 6 bases, J lost 2 bases, and 3 bases stayed unmatched. Germline V gives CDR1 SGHTA, CDR2 FQGNSA. The CDR3 sequence: CASSKDRAGANVLTF. CDR3 bases: TGTGCCAGCAGTAAGGACAGGGCTGGGGCCAACGTCCTGACTTTC.

This clonotype was recorded a few times. The rearrangement links TRBV5-1 to TRBJ2-3; TRBD2 agrees at 12 bases. With V trimmed by 5 bases and J by 0 bases, 4 bases remained unmatched. This CDR3 spans 16 amino acids. CDR1 and CDR2 from the germline V gene are SGHRS and YFSETQ. DNA of the CDR3: TGCGCCAGCAGACACGGGACTAGCGGGAGCACAGATACGCAGTATTTT. It specifies CASRHGTSGSTDTQYF.

This clonotype appeared many times. The V gene is TRBV5-1, the J gene TRBJ2-2; D not resolved. The germline CDR1 and CDR2 sequences are SGHRS and YFSETQ. Trimming took off 0 bases at V and 0 bases at J, with 9 bases between the two ends. The CDR3 length is 16 residues. The CDR3 DNA is TGCGCCAGCAGCTTGGCCGGCCGAACGAACACCGGGGAGCTGTTTTTT. Its translation is CASSLAGRTNTGELFF.

This clonotype was detected ten times or more. The chain combines TRBV3-1 with TRBJ2-1, with a tentative D call TRBD2 (5 bases). Germline V lookup: CDR1 LGHDT, CDR2 YNNKEL (reference sequence). Between the trimmed V and J ends, which lost 4 bases and 4 bases, there was a span of 8 bases. The CDR3 extends over 13 amino acids. CDR3 nucleotides: TGTGCCAGCAGCCCAAGAGGGTACAATGAGCAGTTCTTC. As protein: CASSPRGYNEQFF.

This clonotype was seen at least ten times. The V and J genes are TRBV5-1 and TRBJ1-2, with a tentative D call TRBD1 (5 bases). Germline V lookup: CDR1 SGHRS, CDR2 YFSETQ. V was clipped by 0 bases and J by 6 bases, with 9 bases between them. This CDR3 has 13 residues. The CDR3 region has the DNA TGCGCCAGCAGCTTGGAGGGGAATGATGGCTACACCTTC. It specifies CASSLEGNDGYTF. Combining the CDR3 with reference TRBV5-1 and TRBJ1-2 gives the whole variable domain KAGVTQTPRYLIKTRGQQVTLSCSPISGHRSVSWYQQTPGQGLQFLFEYFSETQRNKGNFPGRFSGRQFSNSRSEMNVSTLELGDSALYLCASSLEGNDGYTFGSGTRLTVV.

This clonotype was seen at least ten times. J is TRBJ1-1 and V is TRBV5-1; 8 bases map to TRBD1. Germline assignment: CDR1 SGHRS and CDR2 YFSETQ. Trimming cost V 4 bases and J 11 bases; bases outside gene matches: 16. The CDR3 runs to 15 residues. CDR3 coding DNA: TGCGCCAGCAGCCCGGACAGGGCCGAATTAGGGCTCGCTTTCTTT. This codes for CASSPDRAELGLAFF.

This clonotype was counted at least ten times. This chain links TRBV7-9 with TRBJ1-2; D gene ambiguous. The CDR3 has 15 amino acids. Germline assignment: CDR1 SEHNR and CDR2 FQNEAQ (reference sequence). The V gene lost 5 bases and the J gene lost 3 bases, with 16 bases spanning the gap. The CDR3 DNA sequence: TGTGCCAGCAGCGTATTGGACCGGGTCCACTATGGCTACACCTTC. Translated, it gives CASSVLDRVHYGYTF.

This clonotype was observed at least ten times. The chain carries TRBV29-1 and TRBJ2-5; TRBD2 is a possible D gene (7 bases). Trimming cost V 7 bases and J 5 bases, with 29 bases left between them. CDR1 and CDR2 from the germline V gene are SQVTM and ANQGSEA. The CDR3 has 17 residues. The CDR3 nucleotides read TGCAGCGGTAGACCGGGACATCAGACTAGCCCGAGGGAGACCCAGTACTTC. Protein sequence: CSGRPGHQTSPRETQYF.

This clonotype was recorded at least ten times. The V gene is TRBV12-3 or TRBV12-4, the J gene TRBJ1-4, with 7 bases matching TRBD1. The CDR3 has 16 amino acids. Trimming took 5 bases from V and 4 from J; bases not matched to a gene: 10. CDR3 loop: CASSADRAGRNEKLFF. DNA of the CDR3: TGTGCCAGCAGTGCCGACAGGGCCGGTCGTAATGAAAAACTGTTTTTT.

In this sample, this clonotype turned up many times. CDR3 in DNA: TGTGCCATAAGAGGGTTCTACAACACTGAAGCTTTCTTT. Protein: CAIRGFYNTEAFF. The J gene is TRBJ1-1, the V gene TRBV6-2 or TRBV6-3; D ambiguous. The V gene lost 10 bases and the J gene lost 2 bases, with 14 bases spanning the gap. Germline loops: CDR1 MNHEY, CDR2 SVGEGT. The CDR3 runs to 13 residues.

This clonotype was detected ten times or more. Here the CDR3 reads CGLSTSAKNIQYF. DNA of the CDR3: TGCGGATTATCGACTTCGGCCAAAAACATTCAGTACTTC. The chain has TRBV20-1 and TRBJ2-4; D gene ambiguous. The CDR3 runs to 13 residues. Germline V gene lookup returns CDR1 DFQATT and CDR2 SNEGSKA (reference sequence).

Ten or more counts support this clonotype. The chain's CDR3 is CASSQGVISYNEQFF. The CDR3, as DNA: TGTGCCAGCAGCCAAGGGGTCATCTCCTACAATGAGCAGTTCTTC. This rearrangement joins TRBV3-1 to TRBJ2-1, with unresolved D. CDR1 LGHDT and CDR2 YNNKEL come from the germline V gene (reference sequence). V lost 1 base to trimming and J lost 0 bases, with 7 bases between them. This CDR3 contains 15 residues.

The chain joins TRBV6-5 to TRBJ1-5; 8 bases align to TRBD1. The CDR3 extends over 14 amino acids. Unmatched junction bases numbered 10, after V lost 11 bases and J lost 4 bases. The germline V gene encodes CDR1 MNHEY and CDR2 SVGAGI. The CDR3: CACRRTGRNQPQHF. The CDR3 bases are TGTGCCTGCCGAAGGACAGGGCGAAATCAGCCCCAGCATTTT.

This clonotype was found many times. The DNA of the CDR3 is TGCAGTGCCACGACAGGGTTGACCTACGAGCAGTACTTC. Translated, it gives CSATTGLTYEQYF. This sequence joins TRBV20-1 and TRBJ2-7; 7 nucleotides match TRBD1. The CDR3 length is 13 residues. CDR1 DFQATT and CDR2 SNEGSKA come from the germline V gene (reference sequence). V lost 6 bases to trimming and J lost 2 bases; unmatched junction nucleotides: 7.

This clonotype was found many times. This sequence joins TRBV3-1 and TRBJ2-5, with D uncertain. Germline CDR1 and CDR2: LGHDT and YNNKEL (reference sequence). The V end was cut by 5 bases, the J end by 5 bases, with 9 bases between. This CDR3 comprises 12 residues. The CDR3 DNA follows: TGTGCCAGCAGCGCTTACGGCGAGACCCAGTACTTC. Its translation: CASSAYGETQYF.